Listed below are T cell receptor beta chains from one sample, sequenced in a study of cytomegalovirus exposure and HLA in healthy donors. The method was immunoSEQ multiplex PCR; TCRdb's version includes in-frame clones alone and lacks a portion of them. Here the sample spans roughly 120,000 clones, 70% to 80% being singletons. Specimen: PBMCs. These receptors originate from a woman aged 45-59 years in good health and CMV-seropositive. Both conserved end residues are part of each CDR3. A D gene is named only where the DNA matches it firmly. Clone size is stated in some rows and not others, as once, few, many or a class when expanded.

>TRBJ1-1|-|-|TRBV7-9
CASSLESWRTEAFF
TGTGCCAGCAGCTTAGAAAGTTGGAGAACTGAAGCTTTCTTT
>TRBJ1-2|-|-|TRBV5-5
CASSPAWDIFYGYTF
TGTGCCAGCAGCCCCGCATGGGACATATTCTATGGCTACACCTTC
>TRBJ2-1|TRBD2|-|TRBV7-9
CASSLGLAGVNEQFF
TGTGCCAGCAGCTTGGGACTAGCGGGAGTCAATGAGCAGTTCTTC
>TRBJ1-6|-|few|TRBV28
CASSLESSYNSPLHF
TGTGCCAGCAGTTTAGAGAGCTCCTATAATTCACCCCTCCACTTT
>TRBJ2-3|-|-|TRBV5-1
CASSRPVSSTDTQYF
TGCGCCAGCAGTCGTCCCGTTTCTAGCACAGATACGCAGTATTTT
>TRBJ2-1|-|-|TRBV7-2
CASSPRGTTFNEQFF
TGTGCCAGCAGCCCGAGGGGGACGACCTTCAATGAGCAGTTCTTC
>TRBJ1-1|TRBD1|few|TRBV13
CASSKGAGGLYTEAFF
TGTGCCAGCAGCAAGGGGGCAGGGGGATTGTACACTGAAGCTTTCTTT
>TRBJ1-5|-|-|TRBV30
CAWSRGNNQPQHF
TGTGCCTGGAGTAGAGGGAACAATCAGCCCCAGCATTTT
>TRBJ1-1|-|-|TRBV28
CASLLDMNTEAFF
TGTGCCAGCTTACTTGACATGAACACTGAAGCTTTCTTT
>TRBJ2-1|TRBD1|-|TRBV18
CASSPQQGVPYGEQFF
TGTGCCAGCTCACCACAGCAGGGGGTTCCTTATGGTGAGCAGTTCTTC
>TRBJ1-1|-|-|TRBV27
CASRPGLGTEAFF
TGTGCCAGCAGACCAGGGTTGGGCACTGAAGCTTTCTTT
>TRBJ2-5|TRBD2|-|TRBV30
CAWTSGGFRETQYF
TGTGCCTGGACTAGCGGGGGTTTCCGGGAGACCCAGTACTTC
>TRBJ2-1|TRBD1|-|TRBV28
CASSSGGQGNNEQFF
TGTGCCAGCAGTTCAGGGGGACAGGGAAACAATGAGCAGTTCTTC
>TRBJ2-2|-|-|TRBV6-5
CASTKENTGELFF
TGTGCCAGCACTAAAGAGAACACCGGGGAGCTGTTTTTT
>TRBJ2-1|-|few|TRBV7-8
CASSHDSFSDNEQFF
TGTGCCAGCAGCCATGACTCCTTTTCGGACAATGAGCAGTTCTTC
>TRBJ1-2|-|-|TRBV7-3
CASSLTGGGVPYGYTF
TGTGCCAGCAGCTTAACAGGTGGGGGGGTCCCCTATGGCTACACCTTC
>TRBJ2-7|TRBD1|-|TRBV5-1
CASSLEGAPGYEQYF
TGCGCCAGCAGCTTGGAGGGGGCCCCCGGGTACGAGCAGTACTTC
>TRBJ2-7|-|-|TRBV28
CASHSGRKQYF
TGTGCCAGCCATTCGGGTCGTAAGCAGTACTTC
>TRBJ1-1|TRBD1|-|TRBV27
CASSFRRGRAFF
TGTGCCAGCAGTTTCCGCAGGGGGAGGGCTTTCTTT
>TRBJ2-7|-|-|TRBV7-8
CASSLEVRDGEYF
TGTGCCAGCAGCTTAGAGGTCCGGGATGGGGAGTACTTC
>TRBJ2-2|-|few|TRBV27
CASRPTGYLTNTGELFF
TGTGCCAGCCGCCCCACAGGGTACCTTACGAACACCGGGGAGCTGTTTTTT
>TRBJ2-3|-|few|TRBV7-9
CASSSLTDTQYF
TGTGCCAGCAGCTCCCTCACAGATACGCAGTATTTT
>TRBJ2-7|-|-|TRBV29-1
CSAKLDKTYEQYF
TGCAGCGCTAAACTAGACAAGACCTACGAGCAGTACTTC
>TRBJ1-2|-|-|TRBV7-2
CASSLGVYGYTF
TGTGCCAGCAGCCTAGGAGTGTATGGCTACACCTTC
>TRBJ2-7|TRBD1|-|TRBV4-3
CASSQDLGTGGNEQYF
TGCGCCAGCAGCCAAGATCTCGGGACAGGGGGAAACGAGCAGTACTTC
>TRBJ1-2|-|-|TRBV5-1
CASSLEAENYGYTF
TGCGCCAGCAGCTTGGAGGCGGAAAACTATGGCTACACCTTC
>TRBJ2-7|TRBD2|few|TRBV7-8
CASSRGLAGAGTYEQYF
TGTGCCAGCAGCCGAGGACTAGCGGGAGCTGGCACCTACGAGCAGTACTTC
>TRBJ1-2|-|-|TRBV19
CASSGRTRVYGYTF
TGTGCCAGTAGTGGTAGGACACGCGTCTATGGCTACACCTTC
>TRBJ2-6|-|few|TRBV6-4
CASSDSQGGANVLTF
TGTGCCAGCAGTGACTCACAGGGTGGGGCCAACGTCCTGACTTTC
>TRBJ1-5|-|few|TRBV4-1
CASSQVPGRGHSNQPQHF
TGCGCCAGCAGCCAAGTTCCTGGGCGAGGGCATAGCAATCAGCCCCAGCATTTT
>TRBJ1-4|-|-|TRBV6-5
CASSYGLGGEKLFF
TGTGCCAGCAGTTACGGTCTCGGAGGTGAAAAACTGTTTTTT
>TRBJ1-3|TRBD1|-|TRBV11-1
CASSFGTVGSGNTIYF
TGTGCCAGCAGCTTTGGGACAGTCGGCTCTGGAAACACCATATATTTT
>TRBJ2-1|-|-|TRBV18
CASFTLLASSVGEQFF
TGTGCCAGCTTCACGTTACTAGCCTCATCAGTAGGGGAGCAGTTCTTC
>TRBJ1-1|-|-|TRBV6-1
CASSEEWQGRLLTEAFF
TGTGCCAGCAGTGAAGAGTGGCAGGGTCGACTCCTCACTGAAGCTTTCTTT
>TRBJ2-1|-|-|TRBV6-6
CASSSGGGRSYNEQFF
TGTGCCAGCAGTTCCGGCGGAGGAAGGTCCTACAATGAGCAGTTCTTC
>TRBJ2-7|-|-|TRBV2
CASSDYRYEQYF
TGTGCCAGCAGTGATTATCGGTACGAGCAGTACTTC
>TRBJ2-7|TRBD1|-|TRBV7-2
CASSLRGQGVGEQYF
TGTGCCAGCAGCTTACGAGGACAGGGGGTAGGTGAGCAGTACTTC
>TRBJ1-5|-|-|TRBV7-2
CASSFGGAGSNQPQHF
TGTGCCAGCAGCTTTGGGGGGGCGGGTAGCAATCAGCCCCAGCATTTT
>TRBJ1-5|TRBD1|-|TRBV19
CASSIKSTGLDYQPQHF
TGTGCCAGTAGTATAAAGTCGACAGGGCTCGATTATCAGCCCCAGCATTTT
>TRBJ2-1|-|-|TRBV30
CAWNLAVSYNEQFF
TGTGCCTGGAACTTAGCGGTTTCCTACAATGAGCAGTTCTTC